The T cell receptor (beta chain) described here comes from a study of regulatory T cells in long-lasting Graves disease. Background on the study: Persistent Graves' disease denoted over 5 years of antithyroid drugs plus positive TSH receptor antibodies.

Broader study findings: There was favoring of TRBV28, TRBJ1-2 and TRBJ2-5 in persistent disease.

Time point defined: persistent/refractory GD, antithyroid drugs over 5 years with positive TRAb. After RNA was extracted from PBMCs, the TCR library was made from it. Roughly 8.2-milliliter peripheral blood samples went into EDTA tubes. V lost 6 bases and J lost 9, with 14 bases in between. Germline-derived CDR1 and CDR2 are MNHNS and SASEGT. The CDR3 sequence is 12 residues long. According to the study, TCR beta libraries were built with iRepertoire HTBI primers and CDR3-region Arm-PCR. Authors' data handling: More than 55 TRBV and about 14 TRBJ segments were identified across samples. MiXCR, applied by TCRdb to the multiplex PCR reads, yields one record per CDR3 protein. The V and J calls follow TCRdb's processing rather than the paper's. The sample lists some 330,000 distinct CDR3 sequences, roughly 23% occurring once. This clonotype was seen ten or more times. Its specificity is unknown.

J is TRBJ1-2 and V is TRBV6-1; D perhaps matches TRBD1 (6 bases). This TCR derives from a woman aged 40 to 50 with Graves disease. This specimen consisted of peripheral blood mononuclear cells (PBMCs), obtained when the disease was refractory, from a patient treated with antithyroid drugs. CDR3 bases: TGTGCCAGCAGACTGGGACACCTCAGCTACACCTTC. Its translation: CASRLGHLSYTF.